The rows below give T cell receptor beta chains drawn from one sample of a study of graft-versus-host responses after intestinal transplantation. No antigens are known for them. The data were produced by immunoSEQ multiplex PCR, yet TCRdb's version contains in-frame clones alone and is incomplete. The sample has 62,000 or so clones; 85% to 95% are singletons. This specimen was unstimulated CD8+ T cells sorted from spleen or lymph node cells, taken before transplant. These receptor sequences come from a human donor who was the organ donor for an intestinal transplant. The CDR3 runs from the conserved cysteine through the conserved F or W. Each record gives: V gene, J gene, clone size, D gene, CDR3 protein, CDR3 DNA. The D gene is left open where the match is weak. Only some rows state a clone size, as once, few, many or a class for expanded clones.

>TRBV5-6|TRBJ2-7|NA|TRBD2
CASSLDYSGRNEQYF
TGTGCCAGCAGCTTGGATTATAGCGGGAGGAACGAGCAGTACTTC
>TRBV6-5|TRBJ2-7|few|NA
CASSVGGDEQYF
TGTGCCAGCAGTGTCGGAGGGGACGAGCAGTACTTC
>TRBV13|TRBJ2-5|NA|NA
CASSTRLGPTQETQYF
TGTGCCAGCAGCACCCGGTTGGGGCCCACCCAAGAGACCCAGTACTTC
>TRBV9|TRBJ2-7|NA|TRBD2
CASSGGLAVYEQYF
TGTGCCAGCAGCGGGGGACTAGCGGTCTACGAGCAGTACTTC
>TRBV27|TRBJ2-3|NA|NA
CASSPGSWDTQYF
TGTGCCAGCAGCCCCGGGTCATGGGATACGCAGTATTTT
>TRBV9|TRBJ2-7|NA|NA
CASSQGDARTYEQYF
TGTGCCAGCAGCCAGGGTGACGCCAGGACCTACGAGCAGTACTTC
>TRBV6-6|TRBJ2-1|NA|TRBD2
CASSYPETREGQFF
TGTGCCAGCAGTTACCCCGAGACTAGGGAGGGGCAGTTCTTC
>TRBV28|TRBJ2-5|NA|TRBD2
CASSLTSGGETQYF
TGTGCCAGCAGTTTGACTAGCGGGGGAGAGACCCAGTACTTC
>TRBV9|TRBJ1-1|NA|NA
CASSSGGMNTEAFF
TGTGCCAGCAGCTCCGGGGGGATGAACACTGAAGCTTTCTTT
>TRBV4-1|TRBJ2-7|NA|TRBD2
CASSLRVLTSGRVEQYF
TGCGCCAGCAGCCTCCGTGTGTTGACTAGCGGGAGAGTCGAGCAGTACTTC
>TRBV5-1|TRBJ2-7|NA|TRBD2
CASSPLAGGGYEQYF
TGCGCCAGCAGCCCCTTAGCGGGAGGGGGCTACGAGCAGTACTTC
>TRBV7-9|TRBJ2-7|NA|NA
CASSLMQGMESYEQYF
TGTGCCAGCAGCTTGATGCAGGGGATGGAAAGCTACGAGCAGTACTTC
>TRBV19|TRBJ2-1|NA|TRBD2
CASSISTGGPNEQFF
TGTGCCAGTAGTATATCCACGGGAGGGCCGAATGAGCAGTTCTTC
>TRBV5-6|TRBJ2-3|NA|NA
CASSFPGSYLSDTQYF
TGTGCCAGCAGCTTTCCCGGGTCATACCTATCAGATACGCAGTATTTT
>TRBV5-4|TRBJ2-7|NA|NA
CASSFPGTHTGYEQYF
TGTGCCAGCAGCTTCCCAGGGACTCACACGGGCTACGAGCAGTACTTC
>TRBV5-4|TRBJ2-5|once|TRBD2
CASSIPGYVREEQETQYF
TGTGCCAGCAGCATACCCGGTTACGTTCGGGAGGAGCAAGAGACCCAGTACTTC
>TRBV6-6|TRBJ1-5|NA|NA
CASSSQVNQPQHF
TGTGCCAGCAGTTCACAGGTTAATCAGCCCCAGCATTTT
>TRBV28|TRBJ2-7|NA|TRBD1
CASSLGTAYEQYF
TGTGCCAGCAGCTTGGGGACAGCCTACGAGCAGTACTTC
>TRBV27|TRBJ1-4|NA|NA
CASRNRGAGEKLFF
TGTGCCAGCCGTAACCGGGGGGCTGGTGAAAAACTGTTTTTT
>TRBV7-9|TRBJ2-7|NA|NA
CASSLKQVYEQYF
TGTGCCAGCAGCTTGAAGCAGGTGTACGAGCAGTACTTC
>TRBV28|TRBJ2-1|few|TRBD1
CASSTTDRAGNEQFF
TGTGCCAGCAGTACTACTGACAGGGCGGGCAATGAGCAGTTCTTC
>TRBV29-1|TRBJ2-5|NA|NA
CSVETLPGQETQYF
TGCAGCGTTGAAACCCTCCCCGGTCAAGAGACCCAGTACTTC
>TRBV28|TRBJ2-7|once|NA
CASVQGWNGGAYEQYF
TGTGCCAGCGTACAGGGCTGGAACGGTGGGGCTTACGAGCAGTACTTC
>TRBV11-3|TRBJ2-3|NA|TRBD2
CASSFAGGPTDTQYF
TGTGCCAGCAGCTTTGCGGGAGGGCCGACAGATACGCAGTATTTT
>TRBV19|TRBJ1-1|NA|NA
CASSITYPKSEAFF
TGTGCCAGTAGTATAACCTACCCAAAGTCTGAAGCTTTCTTT
>TRBV7-3|TRBJ2-3|NA|TRBD2
CASSLSGTTDTQYF
TGTGCCAGCAGCCTTAGCGGGACGACAGATACGCAGTATTTT